The source of this TCR beta chain is a study of blood T cell repertoires in COVID-19. The overall study: From the United States, Italy and Spain came samples of acute and convalescent COVID-19. From T cells, B-cell-depleted T cells, or PBMCs came the material, which was cDNA or gDNA.

Participants were aged about 18 to 100 years from roughly 26 US areas. Researchers sorted participants into cohorts using their self-reported clinical history. V was shortened by 1 base and J by 0 bases, with 16 bases between the two germline ends. The CDR3 has 18 amino acids. Germline V gene data show CDR1 as MGHRA and CDR2 as YSYEKL. The table came from immunoSEQ multiplex PCR; TCRdb's copy has only in-frame clones and leaves some out. The data show over 200,000 clones, around 90% seen once. The sequencing sample was made of PBMCs or T cells enriched from blood (not recorded which). The chain has TRBV4-1 and TRBJ1-5; D is perhaps TRBD1 (6 bases). The sequence derives from a man aged 25 to 40 who had been exposed to COVID-19. CDR3 amino acids: CASSQVLTGVYSNQPQHF. The CDR3 bases are TGCGCCAGCAGCCAAGTTCTGACAGGCGTTTATAGCAATCAGCCCCAGCATTTT.